These T cell receptor beta chains were read from a single sample in a study of blood T cell repertoires in COVID-19. Generated by immunoSEQ multiplex PCR, the TCRdb table keeps only in-frame clones and is missing some. The profile covers about 380,000 clones, with roughly 77% appearing a single time and more than 1% taken by the ten largest. The sample was peripheral blood. The receptors shown here come from a human donor with acute or convalescent COVID-19. The donor label of this sample is uncertain. Each CDR3 is given with its conserved first and last residue. A D gene is named only where the DNA matches it firmly. The listing skips clone size in some rows; elsewhere it reads once, few, many or a size class.

D: -; V: TRBV19; size: -; J: TRBJ1-1; length: 13; CDR3: CASSMGQGGYAFF; DNA: TGTGCCAGTAGTATGGGCCAGGGAGGGTATGCTTTCTTT
D: TRBD1; V: TRBV28; size: -; J: TRBJ1-2; length: 14; CDR3: CASSFGDRNYGYTF; DNA: TGTGCCAGCAGTTTCGGGGACAGGAACTATGGCTACACCTTC
D: TRBD1; V: TRBV5-5; size: -; J: TRBJ1-1; length: 16; CDR3: CASSQTTGVGPPWAFF; DNA: TGTGCCAGCAGCCAAACCACAGGGGTGGGCCCCCCTTGGGCTTTCTTT
D: -; V: TRBV7-8; size: -; J: TRBJ2-5; length: 16; CDR3: CASSRTRQGLWETQYF; DNA: TGTGCCAGCAGCCGGACTCGGCAGGGGTTGTGGGAGACCCAGTACTTC
D: -; V: TRBV15; size: -; J: TRBJ1-4; length: 14; CDR3: CATSPRPPGEKLFF; DNA: TGTGCCACCAGCCCTAGGCCCCCGGGGGAAAAACTGTTTTTT
D: -; V: TRBV12-3/TRBV12-4; size: -; J: TRBJ1-3; length: 12; CDR3: CASRASGNTIYF; DNA: TGTGCCAGCAGGGCTTCTGGAAACACCATATATTTT
D: TRBD1; V: TRBV5-1; size: once; J: TRBJ1-1; length: 16; CDR3: CASSLGVRGLITEAFF; DNA: TGCGCCAGCAGCTTGGGGGTCAGGGGGCTGATCACTGAAGCTTTCTTT
D: -; V: TRBV7-8; size: -; J: TRBJ2-7; length: 14; CDR3: CASSLKRGSYEQYF; DNA: TGTGCCAGCAGCTTGAAAAGGGGCTCCTACGAGCAGTACTTC
D: TRBD2; V: TRBV5-1; size: -; J: TRBJ2-1; length: 15; CDR3: CASSLVASGNPEQFF; DNA: TGCGCCAGCAGCTTGGTGGCTAGCGGGAACCCAGAGCAGTTCTTC
D: -; V: TRBV25-1; size: -; J: TRBJ1-6; length: 15; CDR3: CASSEYGDPNSPLHF; DNA: TGTGCCAGCAGTGAATATGGAGACCCTAATTCACCCCTCCACTTT
D: TRBD2; V: TRBV5-1; size: -; J: TRBJ2-5; length: 15; CDR3: CASSRILAGVETQYF; DNA: TGCGCCAGCAGCAGGATACTAGCGGGGGTGGAGACCCAGTACTTC
D: -; V: TRBV24-1; size: few; J: TRBJ1-2; length: 12; CDR3: CATSRQNYGYTF; DNA: TGTGCCACCAGTAGACAGAACTATGGCTACACCTTC
D: -; V: TRBV11-2; size: many; J: TRBJ1-1; length: 15; CDR3: CASSNPGLRNTEAFF; DNA: TGTGCCAGCAGCAACCCAGGGTTGAGGAACACTGAAGCTTTCTTT
D: -; V: TRBV5-1; size: -; J: TRBJ1-1; length: 14; CDR3: CASSQQGLNTEAFF; DNA: TGCGCCAGCAGTCAGCAGGGTCTGAACACTGAAGCTTTCTTT
D: -; V: TRBV7-2; size: -; J: TRBJ1-1; length: 14; CDR3: CASSLTWGGTEAFF; DNA: TGTGCCAGCAGCCTAACATGGGGCGGCACTGAAGCTTTCTTT
D: -; V: TRBV5-1; size: many; J: TRBJ2-7; length: 13; CDR3: CASSWKTSPEQYF; DNA: TGCGCCAGCAGCTGGAAGACATCTCCCGAGCAGTACTTC
D: -; V: TRBV5-6; size: -; J: TRBJ1-1; length: 14; CDR3: CASSFIQRPGEAFF; DNA: TGTGCCAGCAGTTTTATACAGCGACCGGGGGAAGCTTTCTTT
D: -; V: TRBV25-1; size: -; J: TRBJ2-3; length: 11; CDR3: CASSAIDTQYF; DNA: TGTGCCAGCAGTGCAATTGATACGCAGTATTTT
D: -; V: TRBV19; size: few; J: TRBJ2-7; length: 14; CDR3: CASSITDRTYEQYF; DNA: TGTGCCAGTAGTATCACGGACAGAACCTACGAGCAGTACTTC
D: TRBD2; V: TRBV7-2; size: -; J: TRBJ2-3; length: 13; CDR3: CASSFGTIDTQYF; DNA: TGTGCCAGCAGCTTTGGGACTATTGATACGCAGTATTTT